The 8 T cell receptor beta chains below come from one sample, sequenced in a study of T cell clones after liver transplantation. Produced via immunoSEQ multiplex PCR; TCRdb's table is partial and in-frame only. This repertoire shows some 110,000 clones, 90% found once; its top ten account for 0.83%. Sequencing was performed on CD4+ T cells from blood, taken 12 months after liver transplant. These receptors all stem from a human patient who received a liver transplant. T cells may partly derive from the graft donor.

The chain joins TRBV19 to TRBJ2-7, with a tentative D call TRBD1 (6 bases). Germline V lookup: CDR1 LNHDA, CDR2 SQIVND (reference sequence). The germline V and J ends were trimmed by 5 bases and 3 bases, with 11 bases remaining between them. The CDR3 is 13 amino acids. For the CDR3, the DNA is TGTGCCAGTAGTGCAGACAGGTTCTACGAGCAGTACTTC. As protein: CASSADRFYEQYF.

The chain carries TRBV5-1 and TRBJ2-7; 12 positions agree with TRBD1. The CDR3 covers 15 residues. CDR1 is SGHRS and CDR2 is YFSETQ in the germline V gene. V was clipped by 4 bases and J by 3 bases; unmatched bases: 5. The CDR3 DNA sequence: TGCGCCAGCAGCGACCGGGACAGGGGGCTCTACGAGCAGTACTTC. This sequence encodes CASSDRDRGLYEQYF.

The CDR3 DNA follows: TGTGCCAGCAGCGTAGCTGCTTCCTTTATCACAGATACGCAGTATTTT. Residues: CASSVAASFITDTQYF. This sequence joins TRBV9 and TRBJ2-3, with unresolved D. CDR3 length: 16 amino acids. The V gene's germline CDR1 is SGDLS and CDR2 YYNGEE. Between the trimmed V and J ends, which lost 0 bases and 2 bases, there was a span of 13 bases.

J is TRBJ2-7 and V is TRBV6-1; possible D gene TRBD1, 5 bases. With 5 bases removed from V and 0 bases from J, the gap between germline ends came to 11 bases. CDR3 length: 14 amino acids. The germline CDR1 and CDR2 sequences are MNHNS and SASEGT. CDR3 sequence (DNA): TGTGCCAGCAGTAGTACAGGAAGCTCCTACGAGCAGTACTTC. Protein product: CASSSTGSSYEQYF.

The chain combines TRBV28 with TRBJ1-1; D unclear. Germline values: CDR1 MDHEN, CDR2 SYDVKM. CDR3 length: 13 residues. V was shortened by 3 bases and J by 4 bases, with 9 bases between the two germline ends. For the CDR3, the DNA is TGTGCCAGCAGTTTCCCGGGGATCACTGAAGCTTTCTTT. It is translated as CASSFPGITEAFF.

This rearrangement joins TRBV2 to TRBJ2-3; 10 positions match TRBD1. After removal of 8 bases from V and 1 base from J, the junction contained 6 bases not matched to a gene. Looked up from germline, CDR1 is SNHLY and CDR2 is FYNNEI. This CDR3 spans 15 amino acids. This CDR3 reads CASGPDRGGTDTQYF. The CDR3 DNA sequence: TGTGCCAGCGGACCGGACAGGGGGGGCACAGATACGCAGTATTTT.

This sequence joins TRBV30 and TRBJ1-5; D ambiguous. CDR3 length: 13 amino acids. V was trimmed by 5 bases and J by 0 bases, leaving 8 bases between them. Germline V gene data show CDR1 as GTSNPN and CDR2 as SVGIG (reference sequence). The CDR3, as DNA: TGTGCCTGGGGAGGAAATAGCAATCAGCCCCAGCATTTT. It yields the protein CAWGGNSNQPQHF.

The chain joins TRBV5-1 to TRBJ2-1; unclear D gene. The V and J ends lost 0 bases and 5 bases respectively, with 9 bases between them. CDR1 is SGHRS and CDR2 is YFSETQ in the germline V gene. This CDR3 comprises 14 residues. CDR3 in amino acids: CASSLGTTHNEQFF. CDR3 in DNA: TGCGCCAGCAGCTTGGGGACGACCCACAATGAGCAGTTCTTC.